The T cell receptor (beta chain) under discussion was sequenced for a study of CD8+ T cells in alopecia areata. On this clone itself: Antigen: not known.

Specified treatment: oral pan-JAK inhibitor, 5-10 mg twice daily. General observations from the study: It was less clear whether patients shared TCRs than it was in mice, possibly because of HLA. Clonality in the scalp and expanded CD8+ clones ranked among the top 100 were significantly decreased by tofacitinib. Persistence during tofacitinib was seen for many expanded lesional clones in scalp and blood.

Extraction of RNA preceded its reverse transcription into cDNA, which served as the sequencing template. The repertoire was sequenced with immunoSEQ multiplex PCR; TCRdb's copy has only in-frame clones and lacks some. The sample holds 200,000 or so clones, approximately 38% seen once. This receptor was identified in a human donor with alopecia areata. Sample: CD4+ T cells sorted from blood, taken at roughly week 30, from a patient treated with tofacitinib.

The CDR3 is CSVEGSYSSAQGAEAFF. CDR3 in DNA: TGCAGCGTTGAAGGCTCCTATTCCTCAGCCCAGGGAGCTGAAGCTTTCTTT. The rearrangement uses TRBV29-1 and TRBJ1-1; D might be TRBD1 (5 bases). Germline V gives CDR1 SQVTM, CDR2 ANQGSEA. The CDR3 extends over 17 amino acids. The germline V and J ends were trimmed by 1 base and 6 bases, with 24 bases remaining between them.